This TCR beta chain stems from a study of OX40 agonist ivuxolimab in advanced cancers. Study-level information: Patients with prior anti-PD-1, anti-PD-L1 or anti-CTLA-4 therapy were eligible; 35% to 50% had some. Study-wide results and caveats: CD4+ and CD8+ T cells in blood underwent clonal expansion by week 6 at 0.1 to 3.0 mg/kg. Low normalized T-cell clonal expansion was also seen in some nonresponders.

The CDR3 is 15 amino acids. Germline V gives CDR1 MNHNS, CDR2 SASEGT. V was clipped by 4 bases and J by 2 bases; unmatched bases: 2. The data were produced by immunoSEQ multiplex PCR, yet TCRdb's version contains in-frame clones alone and is incomplete. The table shows roughly 93,000 clones, with about 84% occurring only once. With respect to this clone: Its matching antigen is unknown.

Sequences were derived from CD4+ or CD8+ T cells sorted from blood, sampled in a trial of the OX40 agonist ivuxolimab. The TCR comes from an adult with an advanced solid tumor such as melanoma, head and neck, liver or kidney cancer. The chain recombines TRBV6-1 with TRBJ1-5; 10 bases are a match to TRBD1. Here the CDR3 reads CASSVGTGGNQPQHF. Here the CDR3 DNA reads TGTGCCAGCAGTGTGGGGACAGGGGGCAATCAGCCCCAGCATTTT.